These T cell receptor beta chains were read from a single sample in a study of blood T cell repertoires in COVID-19. Generated by immunoSEQ multiplex PCR, the TCRdb table keeps only in-frame clones and is missing some. The sample lists 200,000 to 250,000 clones, just over 90% occurring once. Input material: peripheral blood. The source is a young man with acute or convalescent COVID-19. Both conserved end residues are part of each CDR3. The D gene is left open where the match is weak. Size is stated for part of the rows, as once, few or many counts, or as a class when the clone is expanded.

abundance: .; j_gene: TRBJ2-1; len: 16; d_gene: TRBD2; v_gene: TRBV7-3; CDR3nt: TGTGCCAGCAGCATCCGAGCGGGAGGGCCCTACAATGAGCAGTTCTTC; CDR3aa: CASSIRAGGPYNEQFF
abundance: .; j_gene: TRBJ2-1; len: 15; d_gene: .; v_gene: TRBV21-1; CDR3nt: TGTGCCAGCAGCAGGGGGAGGGGTCAGTTTTATGAGCAGTTCTTC; CDR3aa: CASSRGRGQFYEQFF
abundance: once; j_gene: TRBJ2-2; len: 15; d_gene: .; v_gene: TRBV5-4; CDR3nt: TGTGCCAGCAGCTTGCAGGGTGGGAACACCGGGGAGCTGTTTTTT; CDR3aa: CASSLQGGNTGELFF
abundance: .; j_gene: TRBJ1-1; len: 14; d_gene: .; v_gene: TRBV10-3; CDR3nt: TGTGCCATCAGTGAGAGGGGGAAGAACACTGAAGCTTTCTTT; CDR3aa: CAISERGKNTEAFF
abundance: .; j_gene: TRBJ2-5; len: 12; d_gene: .; v_gene: TRBV7-6; CDR3nt: TGTGCCAGCAGCTTAGGAGAGGTTCCCCCTTACTTC; CDR3aa: CASSLGEVPPYF
abundance: .; j_gene: TRBJ1-6; len: 16; d_gene: TRBD1; v_gene: TRBV2; CDR3nt: TGTGCCAGCAGTTGGGAACCGGGACAGGTTGGTTCACCCCTCCACTTT; CDR3aa: CASSWEPGQVGSPLHF
abundance: .; j_gene: TRBJ2-2; len: 14; d_gene: TRBD1; v_gene: TRBV9; CDR3nt: TGTGCCAGCAGCCCCCTGCAGGGGGCCGGGGAGCTGTTTTTT; CDR3aa: CASSPLQGAGELFF
abundance: once; j_gene: TRBJ2-1; len: 14; d_gene: .; v_gene: TRBV27; CDR3nt: TGTGCCAGCAGTAGCGGCCGGGAGCGAAATGAGCAGTTCTTC; CDR3aa: CASSSGRERNEQFF
abundance: .; j_gene: TRBJ2-2; len: 11; d_gene: .; v_gene: TRBV29-1; CDR3nt: TGCAGCGTTCGACTCACCGGGGAGCTGTTTTTT; CDR3aa: CSVRLTGELFF
abundance: .; j_gene: TRBJ2-3; len: 14; d_gene: .; v_gene: TRBV5-1; CDR3nt: TGCGCCAGCACGCGGGCTTCCTTCACAGATACGCAGTATTTT; CDR3aa: CASTRASFTDTQYF
abundance: .; j_gene: TRBJ2-1; len: 15; d_gene: .; v_gene: TRBV5-1; CDR3nt: TGCGCCAGCAGCTTGGCGGAGTTCTCCTACAATGAGCAGTTCTTC; CDR3aa: CASSLAEFSYNEQFF
abundance: .; j_gene: TRBJ2-1; len: 16; d_gene: TRBD2; v_gene: TRBV5-1; CDR3nt: TGCGCCAGCAGCTCGACGAGGACTAGCGGGGGGCATGAGCAGTTCTTC; CDR3aa: CASSSTRTSGGHEQFF
abundance: .; j_gene: TRBJ2-3; len: 14; d_gene: TRBD2; v_gene: TRBV19; CDR3nt: TGCGCCAGTAGTAAGTGGGGGGGAACAGATACGCAGTATTTT; CDR3aa: CASSKWGGTDTQYF
abundance: .; j_gene: TRBJ1-6; len: 13; d_gene: .; v_gene: TRBV6-5; CDR3nt: TGTGCCAGCAAGACAAAGTATAATTCACCCCTCCACTTT; CDR3aa: CASKTKYNSPLHF
abundance: .; j_gene: TRBJ1-5; len: 19; d_gene: TRBD1; v_gene: TRBV6-1; CDR3nt: TGTGCCAGCAGTGGTTTACTTGGACAGGGTGGATACGGCAATCAGCCCCAGCATTTT; CDR3aa: CASSGLLGQGGYGNQPQHF
abundance: few; j_gene: TRBJ2-1; len: 12; d_gene: .; v_gene: TRBV18; CDR3nt: TGTGCCAGCTCACCACTCCACCTAGAGCAGTTCTTC; CDR3aa: CASSPLHLEQFF
abundance: few; j_gene: TRBJ2-3; len: 16; d_gene: .; v_gene: TRBV5-4; CDR3nt: TGTGCCAGCAGCTTTTCTTTTCGCGGAGGCACAGATACGCAGTATTTT; CDR3aa: CASSFSFRGGTDTQYF
abundance: .; j_gene: TRBJ2-7; len: 15; d_gene: .; v_gene: TRBV11-2; CDR3nt: TGTGCCAGCAGCTACAACAGGGTTGAAGGCTACGAGCAGTACTTC; CDR3aa: CASSYNRVEGYEQYF
abundance: .; j_gene: TRBJ2-5; len: 14; d_gene: TRBD2; v_gene: TRBV30; CDR3nt: TGTGCCTGGAGTGCTGGACTAGCGGGTGAGACCCAGTACTTC; CDR3aa: CAWSAGLAGETQYF
abundance: .; j_gene: TRBJ1-2; len: 14; d_gene: TRBD1; v_gene: TRBV6-5; CDR3nt: TGTGCCAGCAGAAAGACAGGGGGCGCGTATGGCTACACCTTC; CDR3aa: CASRKTGGAYGYTF
abundance: .; j_gene: TRBJ1-2; len: 13; d_gene: .; v_gene: TRBV3-1/TRBV3-2; CDR3nt: TGTGCCAGCAGCCAAGACAGGGGATGGGGCTACACCTTC; CDR3aa: CASSQDRGWGYTF
abundance: .; j_gene: TRBJ1-1; len: 16; d_gene: TRBD1; v_gene: TRBV18; CDR3nt: TGTGCCAGCTCACCAGTCCAAAAGGGGGCGGACACTGAAGCTTTCTTT; CDR3aa: CASSPVQKGADTEAFF
abundance: .; j_gene: TRBJ2-1; len: 17; d_gene: TRBD2; v_gene: TRBV5-8; CDR3nt: TGTGCCAGCAGCTCGCATTTGGGCAGCGGGGGGGGCTATGAGCAGTTCTTC; CDR3aa: CASSSHLGSGGGYEQFF
abundance: .; j_gene: TRBJ1-1; len: 16; d_gene: .; v_gene: TRBV19; CDR3nt: TGTGCCAGTAGTATGCAGGGTGCAGCAATGAACACTGAAGCTTTCTTT; CDR3aa: CASSMQGAAMNTEAFF
abundance: .; j_gene: TRBJ2-2; len: 15; d_gene: TRBD2; v_gene: TRBV7-3; CDR3nt: TGTGCCAGCAGCCTCGGACTAGCGATTACCGGGGAGCTGTTTTTT; CDR3aa: CASSLGLAITGELFF
abundance: .; j_gene: TRBJ2-7; len: 13; d_gene: .; v_gene: TRBV10-3; CDR3nt: TGTGCCATCAGTGCCCGCCCCGGAGGTGGGCAGTACTTC; CDR3aa: CAISARPGGGQYF
abundance: .; j_gene: TRBJ2-1; len: 11; d_gene: .; v_gene: TRBV28; CDR3nt: TGTGCCAGCAAAGGCGGCAATGAGCAGTTCTTC; CDR3aa: CASKGGNEQFF
abundance: .; j_gene: TRBJ2-1; len: 19; d_gene: TRBD2; v_gene: TRBV10-3; CDR3nt: TGTGCCATCAGTGTTTATAAGGAACTAGCGGTGAGCCCTTACAATGAGCAGTTCTTC; CDR3aa: CAISVYKELAVSPYNEQFF
abundance: .; j_gene: TRBJ2-1; len: 12; d_gene: .; v_gene: TRBV11-3; CDR3nt: TGTGCCAGCAGCTTTAACTACAATGAGCAGTTCTTC; CDR3aa: CASSFNYNEQFF
abundance: .; j_gene: TRBJ1-1; len: 15; d_gene: .; v_gene: TRBV5-5; CDR3nt: TGTGCCAGCAGCTTGTTGCACACTACAAACACTGAAGCTTTCTTT; CDR3aa: CASSLLHTTNTEAFF
abundance: once; j_gene: TRBJ2-1; len: 14; d_gene: TRBD1; v_gene: TRBV28; CDR3nt: TGTGCCAGCAGTAAATGGACAGGGTCGAATGAGCAGTTCTTC; CDR3aa: CASSKWTGSNEQFF
abundance: .; j_gene: TRBJ1-2; len: 15; d_gene: TRBD1; v_gene: TRBV7-9; CDR3nt: TGTGCCAGCAGCTTACCCCTGGGACAGGGGCCCAGCTACACCTTC; CDR3aa: CASSLPLGQGPSYTF
abundance: .; j_gene: TRBJ1-4; len: 14; d_gene: TRBD1; v_gene: TRBV27; CDR3nt: TGTGCCAGCAGTTTTGGACAGGGTAGAGAAAAACTGTTTTTT; CDR3aa: CASSFGQGREKLFF